What follows are 5 T cell receptor beta chains derived from one specimen sequenced in a study of CD8+ T cells in alopecia areata. RNA was extracted and reverse transcribed into cDNA as the sequencing template. Method: immunoSEQ multiplex PCR; TCRdb's copy keeps in-frame clones and lacks some. The sample has 150,000 or so clones, 50% to 75% seen once. Noted treatment: oral pan-JAK inhibitor, 5-10 mg twice daily. The starting material was CD4+ T cells sorted from blood, obtained at approximately week 56, from a patient treated with tofacitinib. Receptor source: a human donor with alopecia areata.

Only a few counts were recorded for this clone. The chain combines TRBV6-1 with TRBJ1-2; D remains unclear. V lost 4 bases and J lost 2, with 14 bases in between. This CDR3 spans 15 amino acids. Germline V gene sequence: CDR1 MNHNS, CDR2 SASEGT. The CDR3 nucleotides read TGTGCCAGCAGTGGATCCGCACCCCTAAACTATGGCTACACCTTC. Its protein is CASSGSAPLNYGYTF.

The chain carries TRBV5-1 and TRBJ2-1; 12 bases align to TRBD2. V lost 6 bases, J lost 7 bases, and 8 bases stayed unmatched. The CDR3 spans 15 residues. Germline V gene data show CDR1 as SGHRS and CDR2 as YFSETQ. The CDR3 DNA reads TGCGCCAGCAACGGAGGGACTAGCGGGCCTAATGAGCAGTTCTTC. The encoded protein is CASNGGTSGPNEQFF.

Comment on this clone: One end of the junction is discordant with germline, which a read error may explain. The chain employs TRBV18 and TRBJ1-1; 9 positions agree with TRBD1. Germline values: CDR1 KGHSH, CDR2 LQKENI. There are 15 residues in the CDR3. CDR3 DNA: TGTGCCAGCTCCCCGACCGGGACAGGGACCTCGGGAATGCTCTTT. This encodes CASSPTGTGTSGMLF.

The rearrangement links TRBV27 to TRBJ2-6; possible D gene TRBD1, 5 bases. CDR1 is MNHEY, CDR2 SMNVEV, per germline (reference sequence). Trimming removed 3 bases from V and 0 bases from J, with 9 bases in between. This CDR3 is built from 16 residues. The CDR3 loop is CASSFTGISGANVLTF. CDR3 sequence (DNA): TGTGCCAGCAGTTTTACAGGAATCTCTGGGGCCAACGTCCTGACTTTC.

The chain uses TRBV15 and TRBJ2-7; D possibly corresponds to TRBD1 (6 bases). The germline gives CDR1 LNHNV, CDR2 YYDKDF (reference sequence). Trimming pared 4 bases from V and 0 bases from J, leaving 10 bases between. This CDR3 comprises 14 residues. In DNA form, the CDR3 reads TGTGCCACCAGCACGGGACAAAACTCCTACGAGCAGTACTTC. Translating gives CATSTGQNSYEQYF. The variable domain in full, with the rest retrieved from reference TRBV15 and TRBJ2-7, is DAMVIQNPRYQVTQFGKPVTLSCSQTLNHNVMYWYQQKSSQAPKLLFHYYDKDFNNEADTPDNFQSRRPNTSFCFLDIRSPGLGDTAMYLCATSTGQNSYEQYFGPGTRLTVT.